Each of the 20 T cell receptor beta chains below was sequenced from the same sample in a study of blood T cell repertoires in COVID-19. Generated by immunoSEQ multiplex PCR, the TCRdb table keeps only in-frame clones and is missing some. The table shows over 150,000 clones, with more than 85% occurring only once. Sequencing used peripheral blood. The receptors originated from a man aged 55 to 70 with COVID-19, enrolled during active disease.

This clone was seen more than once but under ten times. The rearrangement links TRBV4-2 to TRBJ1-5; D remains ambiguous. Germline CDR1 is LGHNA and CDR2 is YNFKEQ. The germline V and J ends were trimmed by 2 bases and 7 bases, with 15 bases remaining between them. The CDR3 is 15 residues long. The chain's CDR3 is CASSQSDGPGQPQHF. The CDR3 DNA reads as TGTGCCAGCAGCCAATCGGACGGTCCGGGGCAGCCCCAGCATTTT.

The CDR3 region has the DNA TGTGCCAGCAGTTTTCCGACAGGTACTAACTATGGCTACACCTTC. Translated: CASSFPTGTNYGYTF. The rearrangement uses TRBV28 and TRBJ1-2; D possibly corresponds to TRBD1 (6 bases). V lost 3 bases to trimming and J lost 0 bases, with 11 bases between them. The CDR3 totals 15 residues. Germline V gives CDR1 MDHEN, CDR2 SYDVKM.

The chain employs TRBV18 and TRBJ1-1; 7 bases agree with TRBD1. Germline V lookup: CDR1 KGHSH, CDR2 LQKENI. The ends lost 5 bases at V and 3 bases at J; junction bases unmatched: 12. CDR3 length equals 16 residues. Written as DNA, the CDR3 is TGTGCCAGCTCATCCCAGGGGGGGGGACTAGACACTGAAGCTTTCTTT. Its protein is CASSSQGGGLDTEAFF.

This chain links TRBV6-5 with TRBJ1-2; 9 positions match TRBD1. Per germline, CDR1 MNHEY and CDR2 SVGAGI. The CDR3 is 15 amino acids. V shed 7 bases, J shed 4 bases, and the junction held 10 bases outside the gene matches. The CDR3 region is CASTSDRGLSYGYTF. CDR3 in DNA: TGTGCCAGCACCTCGGACAGGGGTTTGAGCTATGGCTACACCTTC.

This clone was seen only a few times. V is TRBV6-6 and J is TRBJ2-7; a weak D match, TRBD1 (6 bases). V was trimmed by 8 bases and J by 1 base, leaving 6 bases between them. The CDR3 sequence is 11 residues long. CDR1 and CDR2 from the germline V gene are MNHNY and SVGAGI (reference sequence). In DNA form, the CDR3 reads TGTGCCAGCGGGACATCCTACGAGCAGTACTTC. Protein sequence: CASGTSYEQYF.

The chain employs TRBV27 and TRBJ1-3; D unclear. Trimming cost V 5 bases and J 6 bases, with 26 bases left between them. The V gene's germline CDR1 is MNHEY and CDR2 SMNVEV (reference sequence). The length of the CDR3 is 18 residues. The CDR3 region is CASSPSGSPVQLENTIYF. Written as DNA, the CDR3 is TGTGCCAGCAGTCCGTCAGGATCGCCGGTCCAGTTGGAAAACACCATATATTTT.

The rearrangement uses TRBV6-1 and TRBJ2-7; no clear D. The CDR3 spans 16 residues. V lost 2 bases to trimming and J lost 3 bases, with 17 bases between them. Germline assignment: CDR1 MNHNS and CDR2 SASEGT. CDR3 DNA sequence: TGTGCCAGCAGTGAAAGTGTTAGCAAGGTTGGCTACGAGCAGTACTTC. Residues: CASSESVSKVGYEQYF.

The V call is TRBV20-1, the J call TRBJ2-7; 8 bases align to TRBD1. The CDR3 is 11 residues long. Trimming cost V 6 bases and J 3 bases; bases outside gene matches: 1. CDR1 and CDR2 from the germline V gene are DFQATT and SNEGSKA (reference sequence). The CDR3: CSATGGYEQYF. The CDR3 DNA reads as TGCAGTGCCACAGGGGGCTACGAGCAGTACTTC.

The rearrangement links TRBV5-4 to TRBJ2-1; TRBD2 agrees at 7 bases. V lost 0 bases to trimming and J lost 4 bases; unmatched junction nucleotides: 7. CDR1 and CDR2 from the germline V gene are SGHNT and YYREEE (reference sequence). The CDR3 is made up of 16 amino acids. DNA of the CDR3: TGTGCCAGCAGCTTGGCGACTAGCCTAATTTACAATGAGCAGTTCTTC. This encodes CASSLATSLIYNEQFF.

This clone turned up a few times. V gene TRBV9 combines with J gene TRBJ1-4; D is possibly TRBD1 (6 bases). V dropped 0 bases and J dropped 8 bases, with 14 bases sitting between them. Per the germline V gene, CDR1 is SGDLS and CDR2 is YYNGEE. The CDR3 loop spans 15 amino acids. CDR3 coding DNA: TGTGCCAGCAGCGTAGTTCAGGGACAATCGGAAAAACTGTTTTTT. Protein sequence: CASSVVQGQSEKLFF. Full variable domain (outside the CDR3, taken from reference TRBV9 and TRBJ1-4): DSGVTQTPKHLITATGQRVTLRCSPRSGDLSVYWYQQSLDQGLQFLIQYYNGEERAKGNILERFSAQQFPDLHSELNLSSLELGDSALYFCASSVVQGQSEKLFFGSGTQLSVL.

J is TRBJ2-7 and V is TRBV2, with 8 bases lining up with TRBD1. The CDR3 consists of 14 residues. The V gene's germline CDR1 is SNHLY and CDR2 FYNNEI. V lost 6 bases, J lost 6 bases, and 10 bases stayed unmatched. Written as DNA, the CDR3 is TGTGCCAGCAGACGAGGACAGGGATCGTCCGAGCAGTACTTC. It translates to CASRRGQGSSEQYF.

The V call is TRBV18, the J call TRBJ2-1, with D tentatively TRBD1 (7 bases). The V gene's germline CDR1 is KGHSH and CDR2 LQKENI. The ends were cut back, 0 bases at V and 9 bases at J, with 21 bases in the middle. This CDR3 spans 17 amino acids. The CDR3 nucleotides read TGTGCCAGCTCACCACCGGCGCCTGGGGGGACAGTTAGTGAGCAGTTCTTC. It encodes CASSPPAPGGTVSEQFF.

CDR3 protein: CASSLRVGASGGADTQYF. The CDR3 coding sequence is TGTGCCAGCAGCTTAAGGGTTGGTGCTAGCGGGGGGGCAGATACGCAGTATTTT. The chain is built from TRBV7-2 and TRBJ2-3; 12 nucleotides match TRBD2. Germline CDR1 and CDR2: SGHTA and FQGNSA. The CDR3 length is 18 residues. V lost 2 bases and J lost 4; bases outside the gene matches: 10.

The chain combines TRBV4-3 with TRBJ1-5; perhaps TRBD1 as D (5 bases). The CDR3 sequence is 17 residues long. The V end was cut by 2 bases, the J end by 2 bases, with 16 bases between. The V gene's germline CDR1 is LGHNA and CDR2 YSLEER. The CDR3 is CASSQSPGGVGNQPQHF. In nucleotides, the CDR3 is TGCGCCAGCAGCCAAAGCCCCGGGGGGGTTGGCAATCAGCCCCAGCATTTT.

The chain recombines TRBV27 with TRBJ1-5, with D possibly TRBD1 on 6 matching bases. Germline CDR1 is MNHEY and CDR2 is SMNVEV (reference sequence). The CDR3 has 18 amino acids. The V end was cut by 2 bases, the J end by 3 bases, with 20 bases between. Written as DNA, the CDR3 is TGTGCCAGCAGTTTAAAGTCGAGTTTACAGGGCCCCAATCAGCCCCAGCATTTT. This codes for CASSLKSSLQGPNQPQHF.

CDR3 loop: CASGKETDTQYF. The CDR3 DNA sequence: TGTGCTAGTGGTAAAGAGACAGATACGCAGTATTTT. V gene TRBV12-5 combines with J gene TRBJ2-3; D uncertain. V was clipped by 5 bases and J by 3 bases, with 6 bases between them. This CDR3 spans 12 amino acids. Germline assignment: CDR1 LGHNT and CDR2 FRNRAP. The whole variable domain, remainder taken from reference TRBV12-5 and TRBJ2-3, is DARVTQTPRHKVTEMGQEVTMRCQPILGHNTVFWYRQTMMQGLELLAYFRNRAPLDDSGMPKDRFSAEMPDATLATLKIQPSEPRDSAVYFCASGKETDTQYFGPGTRLTVL.

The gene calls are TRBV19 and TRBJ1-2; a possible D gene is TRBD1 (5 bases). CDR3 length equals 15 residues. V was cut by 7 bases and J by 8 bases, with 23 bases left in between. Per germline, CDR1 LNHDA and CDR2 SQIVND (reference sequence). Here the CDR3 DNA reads TGTGCCAGTACCTCACAGCGGGGCTCCCTGAGGGGCTACACCTTC. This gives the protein CASTSQRGSLRGYTF.

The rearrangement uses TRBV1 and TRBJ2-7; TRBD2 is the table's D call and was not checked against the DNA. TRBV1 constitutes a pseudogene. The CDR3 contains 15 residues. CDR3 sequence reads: CTSSQAGRASYEQYF. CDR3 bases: TGCACCAGCAGCCAAGCCGGGAGGGCCTCCTACGAGCAGTACTTC.

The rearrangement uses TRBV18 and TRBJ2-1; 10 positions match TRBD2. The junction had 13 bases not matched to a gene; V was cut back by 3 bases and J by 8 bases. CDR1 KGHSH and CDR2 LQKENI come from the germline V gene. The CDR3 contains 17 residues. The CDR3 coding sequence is TGTGCCAGCTCACCTGTACTAGCGGGGACGGGCGAATATGAGCAGTTCTTC. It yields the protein CASSPVLAGTGEYEQFF.

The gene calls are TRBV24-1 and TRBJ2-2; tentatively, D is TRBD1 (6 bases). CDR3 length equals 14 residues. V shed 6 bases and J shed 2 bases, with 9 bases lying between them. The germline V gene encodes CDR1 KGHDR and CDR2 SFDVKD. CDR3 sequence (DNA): TGTGCCACCAGTCCGGGACATAACACCGGGGAGCTGTTTTTT. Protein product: CATSPGHNTGELFF.